A single sample gave rise to the 22 T cell receptor beta chains below, sequenced in a study of identical twins' blood T cells. TCRdb re-analysed the 5' RACE reads in MiXCR, keeping a single row per CDR3 protein. The sample holds around 380,000 distinct CDR3 sequences, about 28% seen once. Input material: PBMCs. All receptors derive from a woman aged 18 to 49 in good health.

This clonotype has only a few counts. J is TRBJ1-6 and V is TRBV5-6, with D possibly TRBD1 on 6 matching bases. The length of the CDR3 is 18 residues. V was pared by 4 bases and J by 8 bases, with 25 bases between. CDR1 SGHDT and CDR2 YYEEEE come from the germline V gene. The CDR3 nucleotides read TGTGCCAGCAGCCCCTTTTGGGGGCCGCTAAACGCCTATTCACCCCTCCACTTT. This gives the protein CASSPFWGPLNAYSPLHF.

As for this clonotype: The junction departs from germline at one end; a sequencing error may be responsible. V and J are TRBV20-1 and TRBJ2-1; D is undetermined. This CDR3 region has 12 residues. Germline values: CDR1 DFQATT, CDR2 SNEGSKA (reference sequence). This chain's CDR3 is CSASSLYNERFF. CDR3 DNA: TGCAGTGCCAGTTCCCTCTACAATGAGCGGTTCTTC.

The table lists this clonotype with a few counts. This chain joins TRBV12-3 or TRBV12-4 and TRBJ2-3; 9 positions agree with TRBD1. CDR3 length: 16 amino acids. The V gene end was trimmed by 7 bases and the J gene end by 3 bases; junction bases not matched to a gene: 11. CDR3 nucleotide sequence: TGTGCCAGCATCCCTGGCCCGGGACAGGGTACAGATACGCAGTATTTT. Translating it yields CASIPGPGQGTDTQYF.

The chain combines TRBV19 with TRBJ1-5; D remains ambiguous. Germline assignment: CDR1 LNHDA and CDR2 SQIVND (reference sequence). V dropped 7 bases and J dropped 1 base, with 11 bases sitting between them. This CDR3 region has 14 residues. CDR3 in DNA: TGTGCCAGTACCCCGGTCGTGAGCAATCAGCCCCAGCATTTT. Its translation is CASTPVVSNQPQHF.

In this sample, this clonotype turned up a few times. The gene calls are TRBV3-1 and TRBJ1-6; D may be TRBD1 (6 bases). V gave up 3 bases and J gave up 5 bases, with 8 bases separating them. The CDR3 runs 14 residues. The germline CDR1 and CDR2 sequences are LGHDT and YNNKEL (reference sequence). In nucleotides, the CDR3 is TGTGCCAGCAGCCATGGACAGAATAATTCACCCCTCCACTTT. It translates to CASSHGQNNSPLHF.

The gene calls are TRBV9 and TRBJ2-3; D may correspond to TRBD1 or TRBD2 (5 bases each). CDR3 length equals 14 residues. Trimming took off 8 bases at V and 3 bases at J, with 16 bases between the two ends. Germline CDR1 and CDR2: SGDLS and YYNGEE. The CDR3 DNA sequence: TGTGCCAGTACCTGGGACGGCGATACAGATACGCAGTATTTT. Its protein product is CASTWDGDTDTQYF.

V usage is TRBV5-6 and J usage is TRBJ2-2; D gene uncertain. The V end lost 3 bases, the J end lost 7 bases, and 10 bases lay between the germline ends. Germline loops: CDR1 SGHDT, CDR2 YYEEEE. This CDR3 has 13 amino acids. This CDR3 is CASSYTNDGELFF. Written as DNA, the CDR3 is TGTGCCAGCAGCTATACAAACGACGGGGAGCTGTTTTTT.

The gene calls are TRBV7-8 and TRBJ1-4; D ambiguous. The CDR3 loop spans 16 amino acids. The germline V gene has CDR1 SGHVS and CDR2 FQNEAQ. Trimming cost V 5 bases and J 3 bases, with 16 bases left between them. The CDR3 nucleotides are TGTGCCAGCAGCCCTCGAATCGGACTACCTAATGAAAAACTGTTTTTT. It codes for CASSPRIGLPNEKLFF.

This clonotype has just a few counts. The chain has TRBV12-3 or TRBV12-4 and TRBJ2-2, with 10 bases matching TRBD1. The CDR3 extends over 14 amino acids. Unmatched junction bases numbered 5, after V lost 7 bases and J lost 6 bases. This CDR3 reads CASTLGQGAGELFF. The DNA for the CDR3 is TGTGCCAGCACCCTCGGACAGGGGGCCGGGGAGCTGTTTTTT.

Worth noting for this clonotype: A much larger clonotype is one base distant, so this may be a read error. The rearrangement uses TRBV6-2 or TRBV6-3 and TRBJ1-5; TRBD1 might be the D (6 bases). Germline V gene data show CDR1 as MNHEY and CDR2 as SVGEGT. The CDR3 runs to 15 residues. Trimming cost V 9 bases and J 6 bases, with 21 bases left between them. The CDR3 sequence is CASMFRGLVSQPQHF. In DNA form, the CDR3 reads TGTGCCAGTATGTTTAGGGGGTTGGTTAGTCAGCCCCAGCATTTT.

Note on this clonotype: A read error may account for a junction end that differs from germline. This sequence joins TRBV9 and TRBJ1-4, with D hard to call. This CDR3 has 15 residues. The germline V gene has CDR1 SGDLS and CDR2 YYNGEE. The CDR3 DNA reads as TGTGCCAGCAGCGTAGTAGGACGGGCTAATGAAAAACTGATTTTT. It translates to CASSVVGRANEKLIF.

V gene TRBV7-9 combines with J gene TRBJ1-4; unclear D gene. Germline V CDR1 and CDR2: SEHNR, FQNEAQ (reference sequence). Trimming removed 7 bases at V and 0 bases at J, with 9 bases between. This CDR3 contains 14 residues. This chain's CDR3 is CASTRSSTNEKLFF. In DNA, the CDR3 is TGTGCCAGCACCCGAAGCTCAACTAATGAAAAACTGTTTTTT.

This clonotype was detected only a few times. V usage is TRBV19 and J usage is TRBJ2-7; D might be TRBD1 or TRBD2, each matching 6 bases. V gave up 4 bases and J gave up 3 bases, with 13 bases separating them. Germline V gene lookup returns CDR1 LNHDA and CDR2 SQIVND (reference sequence). This CDR3 has 14 residues. Here the CDR3 DNA reads TGTGCCAGTAGTACCCAAGGGGGACTCTACGAGCAGTACTTC. Translation gives CASSTQGGLYEQYF.

This clonotype has a single count. V gene TRBV29-1 combines with J gene TRBJ1-1, with TRBD1 matching over 8 bases. This CDR3 has 12 amino acids. Germline V gene data show CDR1 as SQVTM and CDR2 as ANQGSEA. V trimming: 2 bases; J trimming: 6 bases; junction bases outside the gene matches: 2. The CDR3 region is CSVEQGASEAFF. For the CDR3, the DNA is TGCAGCGTTGAACAGGGGGCCTCTGAAGCTTTCTTT.

This clonotype was recorded a few times. The V call is TRBV20-1, the J call TRBJ1-1; weak D call: TRBD1 (6 bases). CDR1 DFQATT and CDR2 SNEGSKA come from the germline V gene (reference sequence). This CDR3 comprises 13 residues. The ends were cut back, 5 bases at V and 5 bases at J, with 15 bases in the middle. CDR3: CSAGRGAGTEAFF. In nucleotides, the CDR3 is TGCAGTGCTGGCAGGGGCGCGGGGACTGAAGCTTTCTTT.

The chain is built from TRBV10-3 and TRBJ2-7, with D hard to call. The germline V gene encodes CDR1 ENHRY and CDR2 SYGVKD. The CDR3 extends over 11 amino acids. V lost 10 bases and J lost 6, with 13 bases in between. Written as DNA, the CDR3 is TGTGCCACCCGGTACGGTGGCGAGCAGTACTTC. Amino acid sequence: CATRYGGEQYF.

The chain uses TRBV12-3 or TRBV12-4 and TRBJ1-1; tentative D call: TRBD1 (6 bases). The CDR3 consists of 15 residues. V lost 1 base and J 4 bases, leaving 13 bases between the germline ends. Here the CDR3 reads CASSLGSGGPTEAFF. In nucleotides, the CDR3 is TGTGCCAGCAGTTTAGGGTCTGGGGGGCCCACTGAAGCTTTCTTT.

The rearrangement joins TRBV7-2 to TRBJ2-3, with D unclear. CDR3 length equals 13 residues. Germline-derived CDR1 and CDR2 are SGHTA and FQGNSA. V was shortened by 1 base and J by 5 bases, with 7 bases between the two germline ends. The CDR3: CASSLDMRDTQYF. In DNA form, the CDR3 reads TGTGCCAGCAGCTTAGATATGAGAGATACGCAGTATTTT. The full variable domain, in which reference TRBV7-2 and TRBJ2-3 provide the parts outside the CDR3, is GAGVSQSPSNKVTEKGKDVELRCDPISGHTALYWYRQSLGQGLEFLIYFQGNSAPDKSGLPSDRFSAERTGGSVSTLTIQRTQQEDSAVYLCASSLDMRDTQYFGPGTRLTVL.

This chain joins TRBV12-3 or TRBV12-4 and TRBJ1-3; tentatively, D is TRBD1 (5 bases). The CDR3 runs to 17 residues. Trimming shortened V by 5 bases and J by 4 bases, and 21 bases separated the two germline ends. The CDR3 loop is CASSALSRALGGNTIYF. In DNA form, the CDR3 reads TGTGCCAGCAGTGCCCTAAGCAGGGCCTTGGGAGGAAACACCATATATTTT.

This clonotype was observed a few times. The genes are TRBV9 and TRBJ2-7; D remains unclear. V was trimmed by 0 bases and J by 5 bases, leaving 6 bases between them. Looked up from germline, CDR1 is SGDLS and CDR2 is YYNGEE. This CDR3 region has 12 residues. The CDR3 sequence: CASSVANHEQYF. The CDR3 bases are TGTGCCAGCAGCGTAGCTAACCACGAGCAGTACTTC.

As for this clonotype: Possible read error: a much larger clone is one base away. J is TRBJ2-7 and V is TRBV7-9; D is ambiguous. CDR1 and CDR2 from the germline V gene are SEHNR and FQNEAQ (reference sequence). Trimming took 2 bases from V and 7 from J, leaving 12 bases between them. CDR3 length equals 13 residues. The CDR3 region is CASSLSVITEQYF. As DNA, the CDR3 is TGTGCCAGCAGCTTATCGGTCATAACTGAGCAGTACTTC.

This clonotype was recorded many times. The chain couples TRBV3-1 to TRBJ2-3; the D is unclear. The V end lost 5 bases, the J end lost 4 bases, and 4 bases lay between the germline ends. Germline V gene lookup returns CDR1 LGHDT and CDR2 YNNKEL (reference sequence). The length of the CDR3 is 11 residues. The CDR3 reads CASSMADTQYF. The CDR3 region has the DNA TGTGCCAGCAGCATGGCAGATACGCAGTATTTT.